This T cell receptor beta chain was sequenced for a study of glioma-infiltrating T cells. A word on this clonotype: Here the CDR3 omits its conserved ending phenylalanine or tryptophan, so a read error is the likely source.

V lost 6 bases, J lost 5 bases, and 10 bases lay in between. The CDR3 is 12 residues long. Germline assignment: CDR1 MNHNS and CDR2 SASEGT. Amplification of TCR alpha and beta CDR3 regions from RNA used iRepertoire nested multiplex PCR. TCRdb re-derived calls from the multiplex PCR reads in MiXCR, one entry per CDR3 protein. Counted here are 300,000 to 450,000 distinct CDR3 sequences, about 40% occurring once; the ten biggest clones make up around 11%. The clonotype was recovered from a human donor with low-grade glioma or glioblastoma, undergoing nonglioma brain surgery, or in good health (not recorded which). V usage is TRBV6-1 and J usage is TRBJ1-2; D is unresolved. The sequenced sample consisted of glioma tissue, nonneoplastic brain tissue, or PBMCs (not recorded which). Here the CDR3 DNA reads TGTGCCAGCAGCCAAGCTGGATATGGCTACACCTCC. Residues: CASSQAGYGYTS.